This T cell receptor (beta chain) was identified during a study of CD8+CD57+ T cells in acquired aplastic anemia. This clonotype was seen more than once but under ten times. For CDR3 and TCR beta VDJ profiling, genomic DNA was the template used. TCRdb processed the reads anew with MiXCR; each CDR3 protein has one entry. The data contain around 140,000 distinct CDR3 sequences, 41% of them singletons. Germline values: CDR1 GTSNPN, CDR2 SVGIG (reference sequence). V lost 4 bases and J lost 6, with 18 bases in between. This CDR3 is built from 14 residues. V gene TRBV30 combines with J gene TRBJ1-2; the D is unclear. The specimen sequenced was sorted CD4+, CD8+, or CD8+CD57+ T cells (not recorded which) from PBMCs. The sequence was obtained from a human donor in good health, serving as a control. The CDR3 spells CAWNLTPHRDGYTF. The CDR3 DNA follows: TGTGCCTGGAACTTGACACCGCACCGGGATGGCTACACCTTC.